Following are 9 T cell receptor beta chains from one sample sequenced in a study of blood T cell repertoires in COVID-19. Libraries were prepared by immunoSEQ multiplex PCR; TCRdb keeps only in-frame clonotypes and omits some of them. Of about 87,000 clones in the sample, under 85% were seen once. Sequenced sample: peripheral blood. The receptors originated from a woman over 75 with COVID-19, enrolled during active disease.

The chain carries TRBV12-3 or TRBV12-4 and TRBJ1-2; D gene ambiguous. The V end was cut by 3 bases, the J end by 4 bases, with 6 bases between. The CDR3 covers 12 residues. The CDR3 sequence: CASSFTVYGYTF. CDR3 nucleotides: TGTGCCAGCAGTTTTACGGTCTATGGCTACACCTTC.

The CDR3 here is CASSYSRGKDTIYF. CDR3 sequence (DNA): TGTGCCAGCAGTTACTCGAGGGGGAAGGACACCATATATTTT. V gene TRBV6-5 combines with J gene TRBJ1-3; D is possibly TRBD1 (6 bases). This CDR3 spans 14 amino acids. The germline V and J ends were trimmed by 0 bases and 8 bases, with 11 bases remaining between them. Germline lookup yields CDR1 MNHEY and CDR2 SVGAGI.

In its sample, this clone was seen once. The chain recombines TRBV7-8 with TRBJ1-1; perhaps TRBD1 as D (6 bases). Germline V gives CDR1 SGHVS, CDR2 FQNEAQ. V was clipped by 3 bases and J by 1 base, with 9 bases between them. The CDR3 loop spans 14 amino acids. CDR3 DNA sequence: TGTGCCAGCAGCTTTGGGGGGGCGAACACTGAAGCTTTCTTT. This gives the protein CASSFGGANTEAFF.

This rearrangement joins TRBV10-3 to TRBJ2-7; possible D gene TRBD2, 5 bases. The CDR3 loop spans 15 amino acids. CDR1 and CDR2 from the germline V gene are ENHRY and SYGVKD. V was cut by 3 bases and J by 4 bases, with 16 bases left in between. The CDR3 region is CAISDLLNPGYEQYF. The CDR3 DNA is TGTGCCATCAGTGATCTTCTGAACCCGGGGTACGAGCAGTACTTC.

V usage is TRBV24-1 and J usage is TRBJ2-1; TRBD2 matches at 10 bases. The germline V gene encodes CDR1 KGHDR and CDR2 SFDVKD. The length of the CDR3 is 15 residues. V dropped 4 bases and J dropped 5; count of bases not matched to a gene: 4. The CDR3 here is CATSDQGLADNEQFF. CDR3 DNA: TGTGCCACCAGTGACCAAGGACTAGCGGACAATGAGCAGTTCTTC.

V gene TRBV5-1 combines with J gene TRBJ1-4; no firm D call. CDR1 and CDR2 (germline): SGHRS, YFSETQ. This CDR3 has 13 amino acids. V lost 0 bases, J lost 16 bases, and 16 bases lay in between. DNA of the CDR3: TGCGCCAGCAGCTTGGAGCAAGGAACAGCCCAGTTTTTT. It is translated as CASSLEQGTAQFF.

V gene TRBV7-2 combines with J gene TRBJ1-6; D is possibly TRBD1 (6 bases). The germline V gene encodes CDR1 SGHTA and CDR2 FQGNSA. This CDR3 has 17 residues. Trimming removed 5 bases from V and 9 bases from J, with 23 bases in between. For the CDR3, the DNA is TGTGCCAGCAGCGCGGAACAGGGCCTCCCGGGTAGTTCACCCCTCCACTTT. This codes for CASSAEQGLPGSSPLHF.

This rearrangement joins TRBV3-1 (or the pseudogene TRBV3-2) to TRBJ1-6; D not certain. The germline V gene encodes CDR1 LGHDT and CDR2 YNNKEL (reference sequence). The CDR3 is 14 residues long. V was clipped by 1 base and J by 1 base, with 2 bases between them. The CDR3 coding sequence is TGTGCCAGCAGCCAAGCTTCCTATAATTCACCCCTCCACTTT. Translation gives CASSQASYNSPLHF.

The CDR3 loop reads CAWSVQLAGEEYF. The DNA of the CDR3 is TGTGCCTGGAGTGTACAACTAGCGGGGGAGGAGTACTTC. The V call is TRBV30, the J call TRBJ2-7; TRBD2 matches 11 bases. This CDR3 is built from 13 residues. Germline V gives CDR1 GTSNPN, CDR2 SVGIG (reference sequence). Trimming cost V 0 bases and J 11 bases; bases outside gene matches: 6.